A single T cell receptor (beta chain) is shown here with its context. Its specificity is not known. Germline lookup yields CDR1 ENHRY and CDR2 SYGVKD. The ends were cut back, 10 bases at V and 7 bases at J, with 10 bases in the middle. The CDR3 contains 10 residues. The data stem from a study of Graves' ophthalmopathy and Graves' hyperthyroidism. Study overall: In this cohort's terms, stable hyperthyroidism meant no ophthalmopathy by 18 months of follow-up. General observations from the study: The study's model predicted ophthalmopathy progression at approximately 70% sensitivity and about 78% specificity.

Amplification of TCR beta CDR3 regions used RNA transcripts. HTBI primers were employed in first-round RT-PCR, then a second-round multiplex PCR followed. TCRdb reprocessed the multiplex PCR reads with MiXCR, giving one entry per CDR3 protein. This sample has around 1.1 million distinct CDR3 sequences; roughly 35% occur once, and the top ten carry around 10%. The chain combines TRBV10-3 with TRBJ1-1, with D hard to call. Sequenced input: peripheral blood or thyroid tissue (not recorded which). This sequence was found in an adult man with Graves' hyperthyroidism. Here the CDR3 DNA reads TGTGCCAGCTGGCGGGGTGAAGCTTTCTTT. It yields the protein CASWRGEAFF.